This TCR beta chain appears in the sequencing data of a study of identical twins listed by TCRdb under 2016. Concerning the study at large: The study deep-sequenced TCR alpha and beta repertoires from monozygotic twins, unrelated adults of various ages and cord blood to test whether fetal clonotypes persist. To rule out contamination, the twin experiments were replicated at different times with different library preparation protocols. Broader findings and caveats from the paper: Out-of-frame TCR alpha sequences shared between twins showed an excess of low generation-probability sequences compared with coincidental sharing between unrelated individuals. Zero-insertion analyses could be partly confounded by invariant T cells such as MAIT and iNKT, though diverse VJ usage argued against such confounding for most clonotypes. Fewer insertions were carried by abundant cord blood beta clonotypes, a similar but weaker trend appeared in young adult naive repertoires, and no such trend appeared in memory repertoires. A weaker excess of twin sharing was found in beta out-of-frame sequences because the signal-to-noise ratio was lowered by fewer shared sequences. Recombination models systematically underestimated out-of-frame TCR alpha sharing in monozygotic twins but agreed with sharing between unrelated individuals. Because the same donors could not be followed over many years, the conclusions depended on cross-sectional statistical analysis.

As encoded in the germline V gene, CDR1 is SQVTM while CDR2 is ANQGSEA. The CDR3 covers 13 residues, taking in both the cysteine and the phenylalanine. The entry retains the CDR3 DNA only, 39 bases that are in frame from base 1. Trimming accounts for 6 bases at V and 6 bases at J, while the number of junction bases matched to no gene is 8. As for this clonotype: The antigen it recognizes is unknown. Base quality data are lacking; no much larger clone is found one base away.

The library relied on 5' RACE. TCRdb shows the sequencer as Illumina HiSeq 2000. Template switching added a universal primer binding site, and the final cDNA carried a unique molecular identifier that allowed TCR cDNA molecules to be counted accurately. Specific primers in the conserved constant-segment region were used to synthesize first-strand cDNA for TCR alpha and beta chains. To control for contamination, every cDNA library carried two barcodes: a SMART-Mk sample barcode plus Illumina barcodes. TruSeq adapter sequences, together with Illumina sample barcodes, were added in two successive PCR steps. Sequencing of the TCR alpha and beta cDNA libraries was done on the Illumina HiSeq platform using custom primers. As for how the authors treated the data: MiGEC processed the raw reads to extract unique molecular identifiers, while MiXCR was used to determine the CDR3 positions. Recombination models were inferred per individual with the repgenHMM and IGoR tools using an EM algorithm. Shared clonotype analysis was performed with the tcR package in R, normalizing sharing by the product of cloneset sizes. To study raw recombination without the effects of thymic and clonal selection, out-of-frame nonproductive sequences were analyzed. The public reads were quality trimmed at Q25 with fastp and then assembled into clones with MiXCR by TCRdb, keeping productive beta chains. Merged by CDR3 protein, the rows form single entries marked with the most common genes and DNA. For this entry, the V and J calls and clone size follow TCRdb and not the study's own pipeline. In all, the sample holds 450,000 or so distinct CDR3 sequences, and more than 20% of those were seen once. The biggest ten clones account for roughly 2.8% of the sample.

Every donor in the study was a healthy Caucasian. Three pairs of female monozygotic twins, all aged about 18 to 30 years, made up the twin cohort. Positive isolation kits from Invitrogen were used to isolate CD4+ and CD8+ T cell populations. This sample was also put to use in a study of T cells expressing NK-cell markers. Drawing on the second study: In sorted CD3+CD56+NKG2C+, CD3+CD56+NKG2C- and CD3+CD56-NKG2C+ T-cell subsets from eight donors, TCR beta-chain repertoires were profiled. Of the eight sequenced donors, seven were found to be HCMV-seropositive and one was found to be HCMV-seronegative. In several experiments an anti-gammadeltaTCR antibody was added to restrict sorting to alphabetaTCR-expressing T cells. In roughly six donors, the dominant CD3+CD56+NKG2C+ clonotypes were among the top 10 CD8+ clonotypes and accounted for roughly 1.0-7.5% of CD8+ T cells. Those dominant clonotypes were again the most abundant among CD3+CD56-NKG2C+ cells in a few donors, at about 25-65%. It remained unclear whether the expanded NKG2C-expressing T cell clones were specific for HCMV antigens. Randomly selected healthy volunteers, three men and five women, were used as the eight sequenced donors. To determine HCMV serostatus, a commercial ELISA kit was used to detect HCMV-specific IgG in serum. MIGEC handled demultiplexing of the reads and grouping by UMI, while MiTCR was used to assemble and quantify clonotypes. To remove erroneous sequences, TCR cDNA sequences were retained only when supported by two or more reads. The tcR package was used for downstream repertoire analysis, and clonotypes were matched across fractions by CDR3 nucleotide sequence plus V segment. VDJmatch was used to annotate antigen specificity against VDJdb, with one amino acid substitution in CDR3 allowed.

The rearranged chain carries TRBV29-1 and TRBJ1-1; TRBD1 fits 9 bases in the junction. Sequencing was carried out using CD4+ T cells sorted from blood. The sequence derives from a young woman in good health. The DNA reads TGCAGCGTCCTACAGGGGGCTTATTCTGAAGCTTTCTTT. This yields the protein CSVLQGAYSEAFF.